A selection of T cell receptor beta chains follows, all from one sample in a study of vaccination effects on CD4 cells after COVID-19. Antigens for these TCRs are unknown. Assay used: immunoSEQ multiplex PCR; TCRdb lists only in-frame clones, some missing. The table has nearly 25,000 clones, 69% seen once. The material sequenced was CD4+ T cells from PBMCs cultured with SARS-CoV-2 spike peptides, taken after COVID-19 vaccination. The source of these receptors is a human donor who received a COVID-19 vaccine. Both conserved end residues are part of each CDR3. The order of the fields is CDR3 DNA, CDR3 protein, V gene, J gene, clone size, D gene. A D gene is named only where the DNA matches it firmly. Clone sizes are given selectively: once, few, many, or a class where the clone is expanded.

TGTGCCACCATGACAGAGATCAATCAGCCCCAGCATTTT	CATMTEINQPQHF	TRBV19	TRBJ1-5	NA	NA
TGCGCCAGCAGGGCGGGGGGGCAGTCCTACGAGCAGTACTTC	CASRAGGQSYEQYF	TRBV10-2	TRBJ2-7	once	TRBD2
TGTGCCAGCAGCGGTCGAGAACTTAGCTATGGCTACACCTTC	CASSGRELSYGYTF	TRBV7-9	TRBJ1-2	few	NA
TGTGCCAGCAGTGGTTCGTCAGGGGGCCCACGCGAGCAGTACTTC	CASSGSSGGPREQYF	TRBV2	TRBJ2-7	medium-sized	TRBD1
TGTGCCACCAGCAGAGATCTGCGGACAGAAGAGACCCAGTACTTC	CATSRDLRTEETQYF	TRBV15	TRBJ2-5	NA	NA
TGCGCCAGCAGCTTGGGTGACCTCTATGGCTATGGCTACACCTTC	CASSLGDLYGYGYTF	TRBV5-1	TRBJ1-2	few	NA
TGCGCCAGCAGCTACACTGACTCTGGAAACACCATATATTTT	CASSYTDSGNTIYF	TRBV5-1	TRBJ1-3	NA	NA
TGTGCCACCAGCAGAGATCTGGACAGGGTCTACGAGCAGTACTTC	CATSRDLDRVYEQYF	TRBV15	TRBJ2-7	NA	TRBD1
TGTGCCAGCAGCTTTGAAAACACTGAAGCTTTCTTT	CASSFENTEAFF	TRBV11-3	TRBJ1-1	NA	NA
TGTGCCAGCAGCTTAATGGGACTAGTTCCTCGGCAAGAGACCCAGTACTTC	CASSLMGLVPRQETQYF	TRBV7-2	TRBJ2-5	few	TRBD2
TGTGCCAGCAGCTTCGACCGTGGGACTAGCGGAGTCTACGAGCAGTACTTC	CASSFDRGTSGVYEQYF	TRBV5-8	TRBJ2-7	NA	TRBD2
TGTGCCAGCAGCCGAGCAGCGAACACCGGGGAGCTGTTTTTT	CASSRAANTGELFF	TRBV3-1/TRBV3-2	TRBJ2-2	NA	NA
TGTGCCAGCAGCCAACCGACAGGGGCGAACACTGAAGCTTTCTTT	CASSQPTGANTEAFF	TRBV7-6	TRBJ1-1	NA	TRBD1
TGCGCCAGCAACCCTAGCGTTCTCCGCGGCACTGAAGCTTTCTTT	CASNPSVLRGTEAFF	TRBV23-1	TRBJ1-1	few	NA
TGTGCCAGCAGCCATTCTCCTAGTGTCGGGGAGCTGTTTTTT	CASSHSPSVGELFF	TRBV3-1/TRBV3-2	TRBJ2-2	few	NA
TGTGCCAGCAGCCCCACCGGGAGGGTAGCCGAGACCCAGTACTTC	CASSPTGRVAETQYF	TRBV7-2	TRBJ2-5	NA	TRBD2
TGTGCCAGCAGTGACGGGAGACACACAGATACGCAGTATTTT	CASSDGRHTDTQYF	TRBV6-4	TRBJ2-3	NA	NA
TGTGCCAGCAGTTTAGAAGACAGCTACGAGCAGTACTTC	CASSLEDSYEQYF	TRBV12-3/TRBV12-4	TRBJ2-7	NA	NA
TGTGCCAGCAGCATCTTGGGACAGGGGGCAGACACCATATATTTT	CASSILGQGADTIYF	TRBV5-4	TRBJ1-3	NA	TRBD1
TGTGCCAGCATTCCAAATTTCAATCAGCCCCAGCATTTT	CASIPNFNQPQHF	TRBV6-5	TRBJ1-5	few	NA
TGTGCCAGCAGCCCCACCACAGATACGCAGTATTTT	CASSPTTDTQYF	TRBV27	TRBJ2-3	NA	NA
TGTGCCAGCTCGGACCCCCGTAATTCACCCCTCCACTTT	CASSDPRNSPLHF	TRBV6-5	TRBJ1-6	NA	NA
TGTGCCAGCTACGGACAGGGGGCGGGTGAGCAGTACTTC	CASYGQGAGEQYF	TRBV5-4	TRBJ2-7	NA	TRBD1
TGTGCCTGGAGAATCTCGACAGACTATGGCTACACCTTC	CAWRISTDYGYTF	TRBV30	TRBJ1-2	NA	NA
TGTGCCAGCAGTTTTTCACAGGGTAATTCACCCCTCCACTTT	CASSFSQGNSPLHF	TRBV6-5	TRBJ1-6	once	NA
TGTGCCAGTACCCGGGACGCCGGATCCTACGAGCAGTACTTC	CASTRDAGSYEQYF	TRBV6-5	TRBJ2-7	NA	NA
TGTGCCTCAGACCAGGGGCAGGTCACCGGGGAGCTGTTTTTT	CASDQGQVTGELFF	TRBV19	TRBJ2-2	large	NA
TGTGCCAGCAGCTTCGGCAGCACAGATACGCAGTATTTT	CASSFGSTDTQYF	TRBV5-8	TRBJ2-3	NA	NA
TGTGCCAGCAGCCAGAGGGACGGCCGCAGCTATCAGCCCCAGCATTTT	CASSQRDGRSYQPQHF	TRBV21-1	TRBJ1-5	NA	NA
TGTGCCAGCAGAGGCCCTCGACACACCGGGGAGCTGTTTTTT	CASRGPRHTGELFF	TRBV7-9	TRBJ2-2	NA	NA
TGTGCCACCAGCCTGGTAAGAGGACAGGGGACGGCAGATACGCAGTATTTT	CATSLVRGQGTADTQYF	TRBV15	TRBJ2-3	NA	TRBD1
TGTGCCAGCAGCCTCACAGGGGAACGGACCGGAAACACCATATATTTT	CASSLTGERTGNTIYF	TRBV3-1/TRBV3-2	TRBJ1-3	NA	TRBD1
TGTGCCAGCAGCGACAGGGAAAGTGTCGGCTACACCTTC	CASSDRESVGYTF	TRBV6-5	TRBJ1-2	NA	TRBD1
TGTGCCTGGAGTGTCCCAGGGACAGCCAAACCCTTCTATGGCTACACCTTC	CAWSVPGTAKPFYGYTF	TRBV30	TRBJ1-2	few	TRBD1
TGTGCCAGCAGTCATGCAACCAACTATGGCTACACCTTC	CASSHATNYGYTF	TRBV6-2/TRBV6-3	TRBJ1-2	few	NA
TGTGCCAGCAGTTACTCCTCTAGCCCTACCACAGATACGCAGTATTTT	CASSYSSSPTTDTQYF	TRBV6-5	TRBJ2-3	NA	NA